The text below deals with one T cell receptor beta chain. The entry originates in a study of control samples from healthy donors and cancer patients. Profiled with immunoSEQ multiplex PCR; TCRdb holds only in-frame clones, not every one. The sample has around 94,000 clones, around 83% seen once. Trimming took 3 bases from V and 5 from J, leaving 23 bases between them. CDR1 is LNHDA and CDR2 is SQIVND in the germline V gene (reference sequence). CDR3 length: 18 amino acids. Material: blood. This TCR was sampled from a woman aged 45 to 65 in good health. The chain has TRBV19 and TRBJ1-5; perhaps TRBD1 as D (6 bases). The CDR3 here is CASSIPTFRGGDHQPQHF. DNA of the CDR3: TGTGCCAGTAGTATCCCCACTTTTCGAGGGGGGGATCATCAGCCCCAGCATTTT.